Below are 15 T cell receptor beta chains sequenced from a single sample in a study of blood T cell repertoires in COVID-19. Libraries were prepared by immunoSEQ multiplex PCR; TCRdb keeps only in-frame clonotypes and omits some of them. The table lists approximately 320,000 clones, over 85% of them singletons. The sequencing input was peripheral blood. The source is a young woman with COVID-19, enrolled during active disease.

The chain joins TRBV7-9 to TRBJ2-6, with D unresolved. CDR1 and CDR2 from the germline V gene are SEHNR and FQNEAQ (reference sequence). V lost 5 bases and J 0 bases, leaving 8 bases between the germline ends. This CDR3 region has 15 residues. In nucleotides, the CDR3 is TGTGCCAGCAGCAAAGATCGCTCTGGGGCCAACGTCCTGACTTTC. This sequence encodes CASSKDRSGANVLTF.

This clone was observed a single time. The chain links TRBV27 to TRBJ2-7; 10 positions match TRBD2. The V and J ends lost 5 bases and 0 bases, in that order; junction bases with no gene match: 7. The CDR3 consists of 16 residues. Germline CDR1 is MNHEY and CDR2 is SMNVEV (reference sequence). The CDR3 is CASSPSGGPISYEQYF. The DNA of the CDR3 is TGTGCCAGCAGTCCTAGCGGGGGACCGATCTCCTACGAGCAGTACTTC.

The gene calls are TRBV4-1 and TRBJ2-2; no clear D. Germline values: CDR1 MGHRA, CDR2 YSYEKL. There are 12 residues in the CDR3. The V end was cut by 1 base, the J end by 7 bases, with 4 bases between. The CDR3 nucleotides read TGCGCCAGCAGCCAAGGGCACGGGGAGCTGTTTTTT. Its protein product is CASSQGHGELFF.

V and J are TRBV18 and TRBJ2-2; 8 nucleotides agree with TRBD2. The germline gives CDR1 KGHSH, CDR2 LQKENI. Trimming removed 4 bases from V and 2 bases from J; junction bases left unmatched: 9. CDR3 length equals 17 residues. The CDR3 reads CASSQPGVAGNTGELFF. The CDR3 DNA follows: TGTGCCAGCTCACAACCTGGAGTAGCGGGAAACACCGGGGAGCTGTTTTTT.

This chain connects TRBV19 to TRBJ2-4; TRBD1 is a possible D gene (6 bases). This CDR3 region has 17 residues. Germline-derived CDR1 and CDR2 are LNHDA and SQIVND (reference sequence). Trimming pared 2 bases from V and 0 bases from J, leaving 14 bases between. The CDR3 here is CASSIRRDTLAKNIQYF. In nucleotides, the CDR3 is TGTGCCAGTAGTATAAGAAGGGACACACTAGCCAAAAACATTCAGTACTTC.

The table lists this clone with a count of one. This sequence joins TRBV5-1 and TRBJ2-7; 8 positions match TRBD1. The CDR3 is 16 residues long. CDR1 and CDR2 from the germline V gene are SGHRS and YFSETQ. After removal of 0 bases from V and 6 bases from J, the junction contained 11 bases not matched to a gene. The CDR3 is CASSLGPVRGLLEQYF. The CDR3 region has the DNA TGCGCCAGCAGCTTGGGTCCGGTCAGGGGGCTCCTCGAGCAGTACTTC.

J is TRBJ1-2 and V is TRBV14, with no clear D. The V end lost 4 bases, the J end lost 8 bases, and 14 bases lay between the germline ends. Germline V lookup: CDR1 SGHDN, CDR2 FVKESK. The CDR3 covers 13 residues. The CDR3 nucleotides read TGTGCCAGCAGCCCTATCGGGGTGAGAGGCTACACCTTC. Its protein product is CASSPIGVRGYTF. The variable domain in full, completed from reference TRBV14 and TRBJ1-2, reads EAGVTQFPSHSVIEKGQTVTLRCDPISGHDNLYWYRRVMGKEIKFLLHFVKESKQDESGMPNNRFLAERTGGTYSTLKVQPAELEDSGVYFCASSPIGVRGYTFGSGTRLTVV.

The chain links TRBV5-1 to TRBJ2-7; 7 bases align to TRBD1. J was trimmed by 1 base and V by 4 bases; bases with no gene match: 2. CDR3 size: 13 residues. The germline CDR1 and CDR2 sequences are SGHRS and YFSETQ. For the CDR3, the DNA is TGCGCCAGCAGCGTGGGACAGTCCTACGAGCAGTACTTC. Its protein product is CASSVGQSYEQYF.

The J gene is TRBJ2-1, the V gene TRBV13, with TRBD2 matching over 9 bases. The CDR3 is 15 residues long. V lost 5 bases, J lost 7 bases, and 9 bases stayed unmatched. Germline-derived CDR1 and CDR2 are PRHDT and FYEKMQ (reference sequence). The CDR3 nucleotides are TGTGCCAGCAGCCACCTTAACCTAGCGGGGAATGAGCAGTTCTTC. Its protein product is CASSHLNLAGNEQFF.

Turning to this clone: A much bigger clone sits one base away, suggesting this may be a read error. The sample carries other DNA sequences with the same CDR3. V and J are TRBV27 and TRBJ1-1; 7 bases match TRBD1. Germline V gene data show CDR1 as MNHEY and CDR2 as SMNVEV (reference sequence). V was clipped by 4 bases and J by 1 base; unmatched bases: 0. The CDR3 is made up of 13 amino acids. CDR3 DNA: TGTGCCAGCAGTTGGACAGGGAACACTGAAGCTTTCTTT. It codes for CASSWTGNTEAFF.

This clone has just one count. The CDR3 reads CASSRGFRELFF. The CDR3 DNA reads TGTGCCAGCAGCAGAGGGTTTCGGGAGCTGTTTTTT. V and J are TRBV12-3 or TRBV12-4 and TRBJ2-2; D possibly corresponds to TRBD2 (5 bases). The CDR3 is 12 residues long. V was pared by 6 bases and J by 9 bases, with 11 bases between.

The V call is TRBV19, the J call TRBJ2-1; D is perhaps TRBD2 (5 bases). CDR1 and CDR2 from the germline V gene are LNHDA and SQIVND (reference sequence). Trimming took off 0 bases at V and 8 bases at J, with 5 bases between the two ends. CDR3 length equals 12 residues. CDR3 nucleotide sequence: TGTGCCAGTAGTATAGAGGACTATGAGCAGTTCTTC. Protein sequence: CASSIEDYEQFF.

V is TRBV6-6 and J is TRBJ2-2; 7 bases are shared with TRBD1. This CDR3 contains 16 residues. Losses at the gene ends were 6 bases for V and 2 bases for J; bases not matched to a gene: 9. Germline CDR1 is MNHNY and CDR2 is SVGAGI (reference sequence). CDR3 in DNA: TGTGCCAGCAGACCAACCGGGACAGTAAACACCGGGGAGCTGTTTTTT. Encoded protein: CASRPTGTVNTGELFF.

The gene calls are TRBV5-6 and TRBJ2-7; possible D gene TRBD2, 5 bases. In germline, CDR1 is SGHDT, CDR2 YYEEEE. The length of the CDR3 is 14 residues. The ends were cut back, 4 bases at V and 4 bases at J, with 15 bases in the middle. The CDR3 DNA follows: TGTGCCAGCAGCCTAGGACTGAACCGATACGAGCAGTACTTC. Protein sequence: CASSLGLNRYEQYF.

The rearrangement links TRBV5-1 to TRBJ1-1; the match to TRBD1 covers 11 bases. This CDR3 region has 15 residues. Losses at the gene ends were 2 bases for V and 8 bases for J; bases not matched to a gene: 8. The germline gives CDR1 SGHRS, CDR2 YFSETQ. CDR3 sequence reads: CASSLDGQGALEAFF. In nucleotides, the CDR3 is TGCGCCAGCAGCTTAGACGGACAGGGGGCTTTAGAAGCTTTCTTT. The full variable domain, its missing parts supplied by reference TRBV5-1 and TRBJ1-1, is KAGVTQTPRYLIKTRGQQVTLSCSPISGHRSVSWYQQTPGQGLQFLFEYFSETQRNKGNFPGRFSGRQFSNSRSEMNVSTLELGDSALYLCASSLDGQGALEAFFGQGTRLTVV.